These 24 T cell receptor beta chains came from one sample sequenced in a study of T cells after yellow fever vaccination. TCRdb reprocessed the 5' RACE reads via MiXCR and lists one record per CDR3 protein. The table has about 69,000 distinct CDR3 sequences, around 5% seen once. Source: CD4+ T cells sorted from PBMCs, taken more than 14 days after the first yellow fever vaccination. The source is a man aged 18-30 years who received the YFV17D yellow fever vaccine.

About this clonotype: This could be a read error, since a much larger clone is one nucleotide away. In DNA form, the CDR3 reads TGTGCCAGCAGTTACGTTGGTCGGGGTCAGCCCCAGCATTTT. Translated, it gives CASSYVGRGQPQHF. The chain recombines TRBV6-2 or TRBV6-3 with TRBJ1-5; D ambiguous. Germline V gene lookup returns CDR1 MNHEY and CDR2 SVGEGT. The V and J ends lost 2 bases and 6 bases respectively, with 11 bases between them. This CDR3 is built from 14 residues.

This clonotype was detected many times. The chain employs TRBV5-1 and TRBJ1-4, with 8 bases identical to TRBD1. J was trimmed by 8 bases and V by 4 bases; bases with no gene match: 7. Per the germline V gene, CDR1 is SGHRS and CDR2 is YFSETQ. This CDR3 comprises 14 residues. CDR3 in amino acids: CASSETTGVEKLFF. The CDR3 region has the DNA TGCGCCAGCAGCGAAACGACAGGGGTAGAAAAACTGTTTTTT.

This clonotype was counted a few times. Possible read error: a much larger clone is one base away. The chain combines TRBV12-3 or TRBV12-4 with TRBJ2-5; D is tentatively TRBD1 or TRBD2 (5 bases each). Trimming cost V 7 bases and J 4 bases, with 19 bases left between them. The CDR3 length is 15 residues. The CDR3 reads CASTPRAAGRETQYF. The CDR3 nucleotides are TGTGCCAGCACTCCCCGCGCAGCAGGGAGAGAGACCCAGTACTTC.

This clonotype was seen many times. V usage is TRBV5-5 and J usage is TRBJ2-5; no clear D. Trimming cost V 1 base and J 5 bases, with 3 bases left between them. Per the germline V gene, CDR1 is SGHKS and CDR2 is YYEKEE (reference sequence). The CDR3 runs 11 residues. DNA of the CDR3: TGTGCCAGCAGCTTGCACGAGACCCAGTACTTC. Translated: CASSLHETQYF. The entire variable domain, with the rest obtained from reference TRBV5-5 and TRBJ2-5, is as follows: DAGVTQSPTHLIKTRGQQVTLRCSPISGHKSVSWYQQVLGQGPQFIFQYYEKEERGRGNFPDRFSARQFPNYSSELNVNALLLGDSALYLCASSLHETQYFGPGTRLLVL.

This clonotype came up many times. V usage is TRBV4-1 and J usage is TRBJ1-4; the D is unclear. CDR1 is MGHRA and CDR2 is YSYEKL in the germline V gene. V was trimmed by 2 bases and J by 7 bases, leaving 8 bases between them. The CDR3 contains 13 residues. CDR3 nucleotide sequence: TGCGCCAGCAGCCAACTAGGGAGTGAAAAACTGTTTTTT. This gives the protein CASSQLGSEKLFF.

This clonotype appeared many times. The gene calls are TRBV7-3 and TRBJ1-6, with D maybe TRBD1 (5 bases). This CDR3 has 16 amino acids. V was clipped by 1 base and J by 7 bases, with 14 bases between them. Per the germline V gene, CDR1 is SGHTA and CDR2 is FQGTGA. CDR3 region: CASSLNPAGTNSPLHF. CDR3 DNA: TGTGCCAGCAGCTTAAACCCGGCAGGGACCAATTCACCCCTCCACTTT.

This clonotype occurred many times. The chain carries TRBV29-1 and TRBJ1-2; D gene unclear. Looked up from germline, CDR1 is SQVTM and CDR2 is ANQGSEA. The CDR3 has 10 amino acids. Deletions cut 5 bases from V and 8 bases from J, with 9 bases between. This CDR3 is CSVYFEGYTF. The CDR3 DNA reads TGCAGCGTTTACTTTGAAGGCTACACCTTC. The full variable domain, in which reference TRBV29-1 and TRBJ1-2 provide the parts outside the CDR3, is SAVISQKPSRDICQRGTSLTIQCQVDSQVTMMFWYRQQPGQSLTLIATANQGSEATYESGFVIDKFPISRPNLTFSTLTVSNMSPEDSSIYLCSVYFEGYTFGSGTRLTVV.

This clonotype was observed many times. The chain couples TRBV14 to TRBJ1-4; D unresolved. Germline values: CDR1 SGHDN, CDR2 FVKESK. The CDR3 covers 18 residues. Trimming removed 1 base at V and 3 bases at J, with 18 bases between. This CDR3 is CASSQGVGKGMANEKLFF. CDR3 nucleotide sequence: TGTGCCAGCAGCCAAGGAGTTGGCAAGGGAATGGCTAATGAAAAACTGTTTTTT. The full variable domain, its missing parts supplied by reference TRBV14 and TRBJ1-4, is EAGVTQFPSHSVIEKGQTVTLRCDPISGHDNLYWYRRVMGKEIKFLLHFVKESKQDESGMPNNRFLAERTGGTYSTLKVQPAELEDSGVYFCASSQGVGKGMANEKLFFGSGTQLSVL.

The chain joins TRBV30 to TRBJ2-1; 11 bases map to TRBD2. The CDR3 runs 16 residues. Germline CDR1 reads GTSNPN; CDR2 reads SVGIG (reference sequence). The V segment lost 1 base and the J segment 3 bases; nucleotides outside the gene matches: 5. CDR3 loop: CAWSGLAGGDYNEQFF. The CDR3 nucleotides are TGTGCCTGGAGTGGGCTAGCGGGGGGCGACTACAATGAGCAGTTCTTC.

This clonotype has only a few counts. The V call is TRBV5-4, the J call TRBJ2-3; TRBD2 aligns across 10 bases. CDR3 length equals 15 residues. Trimming cost V 4 bases and J 3 bases; bases outside gene matches: 5. Germline-derived CDR1 and CDR2 are SGHNT and YYREEE (reference sequence). CDR3 DNA sequence: TGTGCCAGCAGCAACCCTAGCGGGGGAACAGATACGCAGTATTTT. Translating gives CASSNPSGGTDTQYF.

This clonotype was counted at least ten times. The J gene is TRBJ1-5, the V gene TRBV12-3 or TRBV12-4; 7 bases map to TRBD1. With 2 bases clipped from V and 1 base from J, the junction kept 20 bases outside the gene matches. CDR3 length equals 21 residues. CDR3 loop: CASSLRVAGGIEVRSNQPQHF. In DNA form, the CDR3 reads TGTGCCAGCAGTTTACGGGTAGCAGGGGGAATTGAGGTTAGGAGCAATCAGCCCCAGCATTTT.

This clonotype was seen repeatedly, ten times or more. This chain links TRBV4-1 with TRBJ2-5; D is perhaps TRBD1 or TRBD2 (7 bases each). V was cut by 2 bases and J by 4 bases, with 20 bases left in between. CDR1 MGHRA and CDR2 YSYEKL come from the germline V gene. The CDR3 consists of 17 residues. CDR3 amino acids: CASSQWGGPGGVETQYF. CDR3 nucleotide sequence: TGCGCCAGCAGCCAATGGGGGGGACCAGGGGGGGTAGAGACCCAGTACTTC.

Notes on this clonotype: A read error is possible here, since a much larger clone lies one base away. The CDR3 sequence is CASTRLAGGNELFF. In nucleotides, the CDR3 is TGCGCCAGCACCCGACTAGCGGGGGGAAATGAGCTGTTCTTC. The chain has TRBV5-1 and TRBJ2-1; 13 bases align to TRBD2. The CDR3 sequence is 14 residues long. Germline-derived CDR1 and CDR2 are SGHRS and YFSETQ. The whole variable domain, filled in from reference TRBV5-1 and TRBJ2-1, reads KAGVTQTPRYLIKTRGQQVTLSCSPISGHRSVSWYQQTPGQGLQFLFEYFSETQRNKGNFPGRFSGRQFSNSRSEMNVSTLELGDSALYLCASTRLAGGNELFFGPGTRLTVL.

This clonotype was detected ten times or more. This chain uses TRBV5-1 with TRBJ2-7; D might be TRBD2 (6 bases). V dropped 2 bases and J dropped 0 bases, with 9 bases sitting between them. There are 14 residues in the CDR3. In germline, CDR1 is SGHRS, CDR2 YFSETQ. CDR3 residues: CASSLGAGSYEQYF. In nucleotides, the CDR3 is TGCGCCAGCAGCTTAGGAGCGGGCTCCTACGAGCAGTACTTC.

This clonotype was recorded many times. This chain uses TRBV7-2 with TRBJ2-5, with D tentatively TRBD1 or TRBD2 (5 bases each). Germline V gives CDR1 SGHTA, CDR2 FQGNSA. V lost 1 base to trimming and J lost 7 bases, with 16 bases between them. The CDR3 is 15 amino acids. This CDR3 reads CASSLVGTLRRTQYF. CDR3 in DNA: TGTGCCAGCAGCTTAGTGGGGACGCTTAGGAGGACCCAGTACTTC.

This clonotype was observed many times. The J gene is TRBJ2-7, the V gene TRBV5-1; possibly TRBD2 for D (5 bases). Trimming stripped 4 bases from V and 3 bases from J, with 14 bases between. From germline, CDR1 is SGHRS and CDR2 YFSETQ. The CDR3 extends over 14 amino acids. CDR3 sequence: CASSQSAGIYEQYF. CDR3 nucleotide sequence: TGCGCCAGCAGCCAATCCGCCGGGATCTACGAGCAGTACTTC. The entire variable domain, with the rest obtained from reference TRBV5-1 and TRBJ2-7, is as follows: KAGVTQTPRYLIKTRGQQVTLSCSPISGHRSVSWYQQTPGQGLQFLFEYFSETQRNKGNFPGRFSGRQFSNSRSEMNVSTLELGDSALYLCASSQSAGIYEQYFGPGTRLTVT.

The sample holds many counts of this clonotype. This chain connects TRBV3-1 to TRBJ2-2, with 10 nucleotides matching TRBD2. Trimming at V came to 3 bases and at J to 0 bases, leaving 1 base not matched to a gene. Germline V gene sequence: CDR1 LGHDT, CDR2 YNNKEL (reference sequence). This CDR3 spans 16 amino acids. CDR3 sequence reads: CASSQLAGANTGELFF. CDR3 coding DNA: TGTGCCAGCAGCCAGCTAGCGGGGGCGAACACCGGGGAGCTGTTTTTT.

This clonotype showed up many times. The chain uses TRBV6-5 and TRBJ2-3; 9 bases match TRBD2. The germline CDR1 and CDR2 sequences are MNHEY and SVGAGI. There are 15 residues in the CDR3. After removal of 4 bases from V and 1 base from J, the junction contained 3 bases not matched to a gene. DNA of the CDR3: TGTGCCAGCAGTTGGCGGGGGGGACGCACAGATACGCAGTATTTT. This encodes CASSWRGGRTDTQYF.

The sample holds many counts of this clonotype. The gene calls are TRBV7-9 and TRBJ2-3; 9 bases map to TRBD1. V gave up 3 bases and J gave up 4 bases; unmatched junction bases: 2. Germline V gene lookup returns CDR1 SEHNR and CDR2 FQNEAQ (reference sequence). This CDR3 is 14 amino acids long. The DNA for the CDR3 is TGTGCCAGCAGCTTGAGACAGGGGGCAGATACGCAGTATTTT. It is translated as CASSLRQGADTQYF.

This clonotype has a count of ten or more. V is TRBV6-2 or TRBV6-3 and J is TRBJ2-7; D unclear. CDR1 is MNHEY, CDR2 SVGEGT, per germline. V was pared by 2 bases and J by 2 bases, with 7 bases between. The CDR3 sequence is 13 residues long. The DNA of the CDR3 is TGTGCCAGCAGTTACAGGCCTACCTACGAGCAGTACTTC. Protein: CASSYRPTYEQYF.

This clonotype has a count of ten or more. This chain joins TRBV23-1 and TRBJ2-2, with 8 bases matching TRBD2. TRBV23-1 is reported as an ORF; its role is uncertain. Trimming took 4 bases from V and 2 from J; bases not matched to a gene: 18. The CDR3 sequence is 20 residues long. CDR3 region: CASSRTRLAQPKTNTGELFF. CDR3 DNA: TGCGCCAGCAGTCGAACGCGACTAGCGCAGCCAAAGACAAACACCGGGGAGCTGTTTTTT.

This clonotype showed up many times. V usage is TRBV6-1 and J usage is TRBJ2-2; D may match TRBD1 or TRBD2 (5 bases each). The CDR3 length is 13 residues. Germline V gene data show CDR1 as MNHNS and CDR2 as SASEGT. V dropped 10 bases and J dropped 5 bases, with 14 bases sitting between them. The CDR3 spells CATARGWTGELFF. The CDR3 coding sequence is TGTGCCACCGCCCGGGGCTGGACCGGGGAGCTGTTTTTT.

This clonotype was seen ten or more times. This chain links TRBV5-1 with TRBJ2-7; no clear D gene. The germline V and J ends were trimmed by 5 bases and 12 bases, with 27 bases remaining between them. The CDR3 loop spans 15 amino acids. The V gene's germline CDR1 is SGHRS and CDR2 YFSETQ. Here the CDR3 reads CASSSGPAGPSTWYV. CDR3 nucleotides: TGCGCCAGCAGTTCCGGACCCGCCGGGCCTTCAACTTGGTACGTC.

This clonotype was recorded at least ten times. The chain is built from TRBV6-2 or TRBV6-3 and TRBJ2-5; no clear D. Germline CDR1 reads MNHEY; CDR2 reads SVGEGT. Trimming shortened V by 7 bases and J by 7 bases, and 16 bases separated the two germline ends. CDR3 size: 13 residues. CDR3 DNA sequence: TGTGCCAGCATCCCCGGCCATCTTGGGACCCAGTACTTC. Translation: CASIPGHLGTQYF.